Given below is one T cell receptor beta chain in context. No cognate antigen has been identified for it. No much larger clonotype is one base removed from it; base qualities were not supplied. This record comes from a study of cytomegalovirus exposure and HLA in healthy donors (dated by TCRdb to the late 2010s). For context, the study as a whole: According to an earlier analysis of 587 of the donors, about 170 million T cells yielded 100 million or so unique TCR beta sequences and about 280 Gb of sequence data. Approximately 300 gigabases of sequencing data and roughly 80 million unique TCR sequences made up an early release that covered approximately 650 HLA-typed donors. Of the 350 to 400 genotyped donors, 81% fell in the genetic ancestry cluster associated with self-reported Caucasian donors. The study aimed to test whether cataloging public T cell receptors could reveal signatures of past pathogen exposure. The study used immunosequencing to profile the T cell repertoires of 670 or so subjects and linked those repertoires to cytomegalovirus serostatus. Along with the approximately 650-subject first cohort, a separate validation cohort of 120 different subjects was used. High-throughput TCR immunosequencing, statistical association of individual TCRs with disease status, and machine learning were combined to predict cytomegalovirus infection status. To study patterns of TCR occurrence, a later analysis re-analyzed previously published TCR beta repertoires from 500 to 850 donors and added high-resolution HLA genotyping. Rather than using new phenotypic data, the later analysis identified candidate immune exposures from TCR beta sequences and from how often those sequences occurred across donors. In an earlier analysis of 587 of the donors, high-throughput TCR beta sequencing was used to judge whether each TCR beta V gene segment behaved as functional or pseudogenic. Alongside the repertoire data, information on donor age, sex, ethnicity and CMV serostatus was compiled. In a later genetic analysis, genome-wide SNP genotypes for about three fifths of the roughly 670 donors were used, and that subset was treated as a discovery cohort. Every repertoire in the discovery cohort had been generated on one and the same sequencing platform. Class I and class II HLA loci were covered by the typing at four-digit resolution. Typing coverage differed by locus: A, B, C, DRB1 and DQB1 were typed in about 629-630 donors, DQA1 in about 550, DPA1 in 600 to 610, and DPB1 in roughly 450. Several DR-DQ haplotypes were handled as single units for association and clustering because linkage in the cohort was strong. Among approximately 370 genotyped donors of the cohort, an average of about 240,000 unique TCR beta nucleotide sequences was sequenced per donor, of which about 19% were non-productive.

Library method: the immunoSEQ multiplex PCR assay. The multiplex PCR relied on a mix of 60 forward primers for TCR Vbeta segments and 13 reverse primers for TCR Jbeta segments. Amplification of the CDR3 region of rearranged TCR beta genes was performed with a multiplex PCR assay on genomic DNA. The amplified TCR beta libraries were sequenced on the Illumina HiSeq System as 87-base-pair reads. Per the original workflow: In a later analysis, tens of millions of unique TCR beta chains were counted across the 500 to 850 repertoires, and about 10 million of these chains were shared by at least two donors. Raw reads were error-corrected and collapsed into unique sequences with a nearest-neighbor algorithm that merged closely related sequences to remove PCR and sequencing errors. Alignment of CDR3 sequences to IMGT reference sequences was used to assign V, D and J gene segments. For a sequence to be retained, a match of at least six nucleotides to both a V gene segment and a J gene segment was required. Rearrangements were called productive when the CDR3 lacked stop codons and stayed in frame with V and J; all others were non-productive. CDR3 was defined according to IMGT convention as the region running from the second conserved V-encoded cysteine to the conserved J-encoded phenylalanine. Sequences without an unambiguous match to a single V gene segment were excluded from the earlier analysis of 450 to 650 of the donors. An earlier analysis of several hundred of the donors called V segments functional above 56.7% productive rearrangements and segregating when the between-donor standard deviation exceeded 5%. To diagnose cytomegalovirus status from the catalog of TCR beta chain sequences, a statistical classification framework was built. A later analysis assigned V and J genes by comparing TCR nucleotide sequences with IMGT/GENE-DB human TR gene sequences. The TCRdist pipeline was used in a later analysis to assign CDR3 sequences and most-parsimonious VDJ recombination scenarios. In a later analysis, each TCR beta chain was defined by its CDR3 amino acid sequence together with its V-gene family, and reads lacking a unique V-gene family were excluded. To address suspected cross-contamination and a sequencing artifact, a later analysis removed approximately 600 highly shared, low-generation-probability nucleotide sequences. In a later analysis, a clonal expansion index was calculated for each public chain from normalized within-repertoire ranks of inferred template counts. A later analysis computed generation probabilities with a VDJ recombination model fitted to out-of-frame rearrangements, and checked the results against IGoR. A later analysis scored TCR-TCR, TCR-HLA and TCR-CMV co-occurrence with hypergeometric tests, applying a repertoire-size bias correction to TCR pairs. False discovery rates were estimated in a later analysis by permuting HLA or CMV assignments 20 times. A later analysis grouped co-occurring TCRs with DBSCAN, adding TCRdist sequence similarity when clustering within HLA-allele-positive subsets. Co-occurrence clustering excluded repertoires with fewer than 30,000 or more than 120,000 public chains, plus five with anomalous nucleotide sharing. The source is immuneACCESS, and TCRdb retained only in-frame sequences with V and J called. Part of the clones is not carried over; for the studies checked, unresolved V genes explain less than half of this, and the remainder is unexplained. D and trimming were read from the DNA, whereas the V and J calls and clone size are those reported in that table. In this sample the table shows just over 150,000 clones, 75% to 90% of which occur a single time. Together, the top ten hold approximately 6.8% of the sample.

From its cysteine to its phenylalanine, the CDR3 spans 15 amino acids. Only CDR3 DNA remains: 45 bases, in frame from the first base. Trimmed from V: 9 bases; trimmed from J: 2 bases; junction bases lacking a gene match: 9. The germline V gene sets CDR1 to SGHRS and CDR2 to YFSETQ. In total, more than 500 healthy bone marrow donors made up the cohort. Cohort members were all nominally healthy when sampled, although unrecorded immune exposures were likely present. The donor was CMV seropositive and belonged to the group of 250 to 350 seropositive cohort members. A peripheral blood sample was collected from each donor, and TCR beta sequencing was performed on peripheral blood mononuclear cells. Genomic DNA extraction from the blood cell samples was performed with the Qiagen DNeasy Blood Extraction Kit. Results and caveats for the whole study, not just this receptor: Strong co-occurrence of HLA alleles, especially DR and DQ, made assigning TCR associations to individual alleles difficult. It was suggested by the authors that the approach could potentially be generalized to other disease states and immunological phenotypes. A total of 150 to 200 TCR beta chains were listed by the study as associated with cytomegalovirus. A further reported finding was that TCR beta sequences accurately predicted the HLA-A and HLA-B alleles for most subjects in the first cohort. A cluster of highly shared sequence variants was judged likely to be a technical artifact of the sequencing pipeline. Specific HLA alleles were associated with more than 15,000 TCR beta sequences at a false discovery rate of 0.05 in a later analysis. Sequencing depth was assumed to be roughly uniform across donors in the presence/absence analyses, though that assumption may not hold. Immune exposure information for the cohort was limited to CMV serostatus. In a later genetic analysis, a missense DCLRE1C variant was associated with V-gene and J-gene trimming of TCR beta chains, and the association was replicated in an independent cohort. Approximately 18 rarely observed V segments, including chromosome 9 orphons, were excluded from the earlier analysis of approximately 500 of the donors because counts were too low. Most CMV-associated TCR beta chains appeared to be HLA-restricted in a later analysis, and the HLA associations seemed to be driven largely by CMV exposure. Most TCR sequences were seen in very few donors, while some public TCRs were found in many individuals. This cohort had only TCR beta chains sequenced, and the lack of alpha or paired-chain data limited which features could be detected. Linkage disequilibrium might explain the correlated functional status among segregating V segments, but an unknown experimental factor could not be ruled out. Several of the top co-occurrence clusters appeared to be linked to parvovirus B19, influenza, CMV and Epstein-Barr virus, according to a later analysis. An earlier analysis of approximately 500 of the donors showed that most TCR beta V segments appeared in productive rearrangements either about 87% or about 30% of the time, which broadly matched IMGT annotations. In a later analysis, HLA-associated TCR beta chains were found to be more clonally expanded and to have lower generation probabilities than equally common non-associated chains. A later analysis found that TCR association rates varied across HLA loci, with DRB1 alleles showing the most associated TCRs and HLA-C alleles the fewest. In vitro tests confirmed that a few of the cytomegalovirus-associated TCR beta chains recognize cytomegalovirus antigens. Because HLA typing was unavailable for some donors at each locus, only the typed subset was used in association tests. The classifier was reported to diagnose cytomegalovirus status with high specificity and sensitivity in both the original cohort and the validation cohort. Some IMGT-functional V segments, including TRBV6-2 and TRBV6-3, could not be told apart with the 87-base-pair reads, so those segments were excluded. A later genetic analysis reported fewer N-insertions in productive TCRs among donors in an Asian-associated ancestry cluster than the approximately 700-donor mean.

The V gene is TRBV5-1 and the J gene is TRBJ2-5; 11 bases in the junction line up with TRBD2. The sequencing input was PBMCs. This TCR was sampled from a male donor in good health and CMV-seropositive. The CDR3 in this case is CATNPGTSGQETQYF. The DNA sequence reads TGCGCCACCAACCCCGGGACTAGCGGTCAAGAGACCCAGTACTTC.